The 27 T cell receptor beta chains below come from one sample, sequenced in a study of CD8 T cells in ankylosing spondylitis (TCRdb year 2017). The library was made by 5' RACE. TCRdb shows the sequencer as Illumina HiSeq 2500. TCRdb itself trimmed the public reads at Q25 with fastp, ran MiXCR and retained productive beta chains. CDR3 protein sequences are deduplicated, and each keeps its most common genes and DNA. This sample holds approximately 130,000 distinct CDR3 sequences; approximately 10% were observed only once. The top ten hold approximately 3.6% of the sample. Sequencing was done on a sample of blood, either unsorted or a sorted T cell fraction (not recorded which). These receptors were collected from a male donor with ankylosing spondylitis or in good health (not recorded which).

To note about this clonotype: Its ends do not fully match the called genes, so a read error is possible. The CDR3 is CCARDRLAGVSTGELFF. In nucleotides, the CDR3 is TGCTGTGCTAGAGATCGTCTAGCGGGAGTTAGCACCGGGGAGCTGTTTTTT. The rearrangement uses TRBV20-1 and TRBJ2-2; 10 bases map to TRBD2. Germline-derived CDR1 and CDR2 are DFQATT and SNEGSKA (reference sequence). The CDR3 is 17 amino acids.

V is TRBV19 and J is TRBJ2-1; 12 bases map to TRBD2. CDR1 LNHDA and CDR2 SQIVND come from the germline V gene (reference sequence). This CDR3 is built from 13 residues. Losses at the gene ends were 9 bases for V and 7 bases for J; bases not matched to a gene: 4. In DNA form, the CDR3 reads TGTGCCAGCGGACTAGCGGGAAGTAATGAGCAGTTCTTC. Its protein is CASGLAGSNEQFF. The variable domain in full, with the rest retrieved from reference TRBV19 and TRBJ2-1, is DGGITQSPKYLFRKEGQNVTLSCEQNLNHDAMYWYRQDPGQGLRLIYYSQIVNDFQKGDIAEGYSVSREKKESFPLTVTSAQKNPTAFYLCASGLAGSNEQFFGPGTRLTVL.

This clonotype was detected ten times or more. The CDR3 sequence is CASSPRLAGGNEQFF. The CDR3 bases are TGTGCCAGCTCCCCCAGACTAGCGGGAGGCAATGAGCAGTTCTTC. J is TRBJ2-1 and V is TRBV18; TRBD2 aligns across 13 bases. V was clipped by 6 bases and J by 6 bases; unmatched bases: 5. In germline, CDR1 is KGHSH, CDR2 LQKENI. This CDR3 region has 15 residues.

This clonotype has a count of ten or more. The chain links TRBV20-1 to TRBJ1-2; unclear D gene. The CDR3 totals 16 residues. The ends were cut back, 0 bases at V and 7 bases at J, with 21 bases in the middle. The germline V gene encodes CDR1 DFQATT and CDR2 SNEGSKA (reference sequence). The CDR3 DNA reads as TGCAGTGCTAGAGATCTCTTTGGTCAGGAATACACTGGCTACACCTTC. Its protein is CSARDLFGQEYTGYTF.

This clonotype was detected a few times. V gene TRBV20-1 combines with J gene TRBJ2-3; D gene unclear. CDR1 and CDR2 from the germline V gene are DFQATT and SNEGSKA (reference sequence). V lost 1 base, J lost 4 bases, and 9 bases lay in between. CDR3 length: 13 amino acids. DNA of the CDR3: TGCAGTGCTAGAGTCTCCGTACCAGATACGCAGTATTTT. It translates to CSARVSVPDTQYF.

This clonotype was seen ten or more times. J is TRBJ2-1 and V is TRBV20-1; TRBD2 matches at 9 bases. This CDR3 has 15 amino acids. Trimming took 0 bases from V and 5 from J; bases not matched to a gene: 5. Germline V lookup: CDR1 DFQATT, CDR2 SNEGSKA (reference sequence). This CDR3 is CSARDAREGHNEQFF. For the CDR3, the DNA is TGCAGTGCTAGAGATGCGCGGGAGGGCCACAATGAGCAGTTCTTC.

This clonotype was picked up a small number of times. Germline and junction disagree at one end, which may indicate a read error. V and J are TRBV20-1 and TRBJ2-3; weak D call: TRBD2 (6 bases). Germline-derived CDR1 and CDR2 are DFQATT and SNEGSKA (reference sequence). The CDR3 consists of 14 residues. The CDR3 region has the DNA TGCAGTGCTAGGGCCTCGACTAGTTTCGATACGCATTATTTT. Residues: CSARASTSFDTHYF.

This clonotype was counted ten times or more. This sequence joins TRBV6-1 and TRBJ2-2; no clear D. This CDR3 is 15 amino acids long. The ends were cut back, 4 bases at V and 0 bases at J, with 9 bases in the middle. Germline assignment: CDR1 MNHNS and CDR2 SASEGT. CDR3 region: CASSGYTPNTGELFF. DNA for the CDR3: TGTGCCAGCAGTGGTTACACGCCGAACACCGGGGAGCTGTTTTTT.

This clonotype was detected a few times. The gene calls are TRBV18 and TRBJ2-6; 11 nucleotides align to TRBD1. The V segment lost 3 bases and the J segment 0 bases; nucleotides outside the gene matches: 19. The CDR3 has 23 amino acids. Germline-derived CDR1 and CDR2 are KGHSH and LQKENI. In nucleotides, the CDR3 is TGTGCCAGCTCACCTCTCCCGGACAGGGGGCATTCCATCGGTACCTCTGGGGCCAACGTCCTGACTTTC. Its protein product is CASSPLPDRGHSIGTSGANVLTF.

This clonotype was observed at least ten times. The rearrangement uses TRBV20-1 and TRBJ2-3; 11 nucleotides match TRBD2. CDR3 size: 15 residues. Germline V CDR1 and CDR2: DFQATT, SNEGSKA (reference sequence). After removal of 1 base from V and 2 bases from J, the junction contained 2 bases not matched to a gene. The CDR3 region is CSARVAGGVTDTQYF. As DNA, the CDR3 is TGCAGTGCTAGAGTAGCGGGAGGGGTCACAGATACGCAGTATTTT.

The chain joins TRBV12-3 or TRBV12-4 to TRBJ2-7; TRBD1 matches 12 bases. The CDR3 covers 14 residues. V dropped 5 bases and J dropped 6; count of bases not matched to a gene: 5. This chain's CDR3 is CASSTRDRGPEQYF. In nucleotides, the CDR3 is TGTGCCAGCAGTACACGGGACAGGGGGCCCGAGCAGTACTTC.

This clonotype was observed a handful of times. The J gene is TRBJ2-2, the V gene TRBV5-1, with 8 bases lining up with TRBD2. The CDR3 runs 17 residues. V was clipped by 0 bases and J by 8 bases; unmatched bases: 12. Germline CDR1 reads SGHRS; CDR2 reads YFSETQ. The chain's CDR3 is CASSLEGSGISPGELFF. As DNA, the CDR3 is TGCGCCAGCAGCTTGGAAGGTAGCGGGATATCCCCAGGGGAGCTGTTTTTT.

In its sample, this clonotype was seen a few times. The chain joins TRBV5-5 to TRBJ1-2, with a possible D match to TRBD1 (6 bases). The CDR3 consists of 16 residues. Between the trimmed V and J ends, which lost 1 base and 1 base, there was a span of 14 bases. Per the germline V gene, CDR1 is SGHKS and CDR2 is YYEKEE (reference sequence). The CDR3 reads CASSLFGTFSNYGYTF. The DNA for the CDR3 is TGTGCCAGCAGCTTGTTTGGGACATTTAGTAACTATGGCTACACCTTC.

The chain employs TRBV6-2 or TRBV6-3 and TRBJ2-7; 9 bases match TRBD1. Germline assignment: CDR1 MNHEY and CDR2 SVGEGT. The junction had 6 bases not matched to a gene; V was cut back by 5 bases and J by 1 base. The CDR3 is 15 amino acids. This CDR3 is CASSVTGTGSYEQYF. CDR3 in DNA: TGTGCCAGCAGTGTTACCGGGACAGGGTCCTACGAGCAGTACTTC.

The gene calls are TRBV12-3 or TRBV12-4 and TRBJ2-3, with a possible D match to TRBD1 (5 bases). V was shortened by 3 bases and J by 0 bases, with 16 bases between the two germline ends. The CDR3 extends over 17 amino acids. This chain's CDR3 is CASSFFRGTSSTDTQYF. The CDR3 nucleotides read TGTGCCAGCAGTTTCTTTAGGGGAACTTCTAGCACAGATACGCAGTATTTT.

Written as DNA, the CDR3 is TGTGCCAGCTCAGAAGACAGGGGAGGAAATCGGGAGCAGTTCTTC. This codes for CASSEDRGGNREQFF. The V and J genes are TRBV18 and TRBJ2-1; 8 bases align to TRBD1. The V and J ends lost 5 bases and 10 bases, in that order; junction bases with no gene match: 13. CDR1 and CDR2 (germline): KGHSH, LQKENI. CDR3 size: 15 residues.

The J gene is TRBJ2-7, the V gene TRBV5-5; 15 nucleotides agree with TRBD2. The CDR3 runs 16 residues. Germline CDR1 SGHKS, CDR2 YYEKEE (reference sequence). V lost 0 bases, J lost 5 bases, and 3 bases stayed unmatched. This CDR3 reads CASSLGTSGRADEQYF. In nucleotides, the CDR3 is TGTGCCAGCAGCTTGGGGACTAGCGGGAGGGCCGACGAGCAGTACTTC. Using reference TRBV5-5 and TRBJ2-7 for the parts outside the CDR3, the full variable domain is DAGVTQSPTHLIKTRGQQVTLRCSPISGHKSVSWYQQVLGQGPQFIFQYYEKEERGRGNFPDRFSARQFPNYSSELNVNALLLGDSALYLCASSLGTSGRADEQYFGPGTRLTVT.

This clonotype was counted a few times. This chain uses TRBV6-2 or TRBV6-3 with TRBJ2-1; 13 bases fit TRBD2. The CDR3 consists of 16 residues. V trimming: 2 bases; J trimming: 5 bases; junction bases outside the gene matches: 3. Germline lookup yields CDR1 MNHEY and CDR2 SVGEGT. The CDR3 reads CASSYRGLAGNNEQFF. CDR3 DNA: TGTGCCAGCAGTTACAGGGGACTAGCGGGGAACAATGAGCAGTTCTTC.

This clonotype has a handful of counts. The DNA of the CDR3 is TGTGCCAGCAGCGTCCCCGACGGGACAGGGGGGTACAATGAGCAGTTCTTC. Amino acid sequence: CASSVPDGTGGYNEQFF. The chain uses TRBV9 and TRBJ2-1, with 11 bases aligning to TRBD1. Germline V gene lookup returns CDR1 SGDLS and CDR2 YYNGEE. V lost 2 bases, J lost 4 bases, and 8 bases stayed unmatched. The CDR3 consists of 17 residues.

The rearrangement uses TRBV6-5 and TRBJ2-3; D is unclear. The CDR3 runs 14 residues. Germline V gene sequence: CDR1 MNHEY, CDR2 SVGAGI. V lost 5 bases and J 1 base, leaving 10 bases between the germline ends. The CDR3 sequence: CASSTERRTDTQYF. CDR3 DNA: TGTGCCAGCAGTACTGAGCGTCGCACAGATACGCAGTATTTT.

This clonotype was seen many times. The chain employs TRBV5-1 and TRBJ1-5, with D possibly TRBD1 on 5 matching bases. There are 16 residues in the CDR3. V lost 1 base and J lost 3, with 14 bases in between. Germline CDR1 and CDR2: SGHRS and YFSETQ. The CDR3 DNA reads as TGCGCCAGCAGCTTGCTTGGCAGGGAATACAATCAGCCCCAGCATTTT. Translating gives CASSLLGREYNQPQHF.

This clonotype was seen ten or more times. This chain links TRBV29-1 with TRBJ2-3; 15 nucleotides line up with TRBD2. The CDR3 sequence is 16 residues long. CDR1 SQVTM and CDR2 ANQGSEA come from the germline V gene. Trimming cost V 1 base and J 6 bases; bases outside gene matches: 5. CDR3 in DNA: TGCAGCGTTGAAGGGACTAGCGGGAGGGCCGGGGATACGCAGTATTTT. It specifies CSVEGTSGRAGDTQYF.

This clonotype was seen at least ten times. This chain links TRBV5-1 with TRBJ2-3; D is unresolved. Trimming pared 2 bases from V and 1 base from J, leaving 8 bases between. Germline V gives CDR1 SGHRS, CDR2 YFSETQ. This CDR3 spans 14 amino acids. CDR3 DNA sequence: TGCGCCAGCAGCTTAAAGCCCGGCACAGATACGCAGTATTTT. Translation: CASSLKPGTDTQYF.

This clonotype was found a few times. J is TRBJ1-3 and V is TRBV6-1, with TRBD1 matching 9 bases. Germline V gene lookup returns CDR1 MNHNS and CDR2 SASEGT. The CDR3 sequence is 15 residues long. V dropped 6 bases and J dropped 7; count of bases not matched to a gene: 10. CDR3 in amino acids: CASSTPGQGANTIYF. The CDR3 region has the DNA TGTGCCAGCAGCACTCCGGGACAGGGTGCGAACACCATATATTTT.

The chain couples TRBV3-1 to TRBJ2-7; 11 nucleotides agree with TRBD2. The V gene's germline CDR1 is LGHDT and CDR2 YNNKEL (reference sequence). The V gene end was trimmed by 1 base and the J gene end by 6 bases; junction bases not matched to a gene: 5. The CDR3 is 15 amino acids. The CDR3 region has the DNA TGTGCCAGCAGCCAAGGACTAGCGGGATATGGCGAGCAGTACTTC. It yields the protein CASSQGLAGYGEQYF.

This clonotype was detected ten times or more. V gene TRBV29-1 combines with J gene TRBJ2-1; no reliable D call. V shed 4 bases and J shed 0 bases, with 13 bases lying between them. Germline CDR1 reads SQVTM; CDR2 reads ANQGSEA. CDR3 size: 15 residues. The CDR3 DNA is TGCAGCGTTGGAGCGAGGAAGAGCTCCTACAATGAGCAGTTCTTC. Residues: CSVGARKSSYNEQFF.

This clonotype has a count of ten or more. This chain uses TRBV12-3 or TRBV12-4 with TRBJ1-5, with D uncertain. The CDR3 runs to 14 residues. The ends were cut back, 0 bases at V and 7 bases at J, with 10 bases in the middle. Here the CDR3 DNA reads TGTGCCAGCAGTTTAGCTATGGGGTTCCAGCCCCAGCATTTT. This codes for CASSLAMGFQPQHF.